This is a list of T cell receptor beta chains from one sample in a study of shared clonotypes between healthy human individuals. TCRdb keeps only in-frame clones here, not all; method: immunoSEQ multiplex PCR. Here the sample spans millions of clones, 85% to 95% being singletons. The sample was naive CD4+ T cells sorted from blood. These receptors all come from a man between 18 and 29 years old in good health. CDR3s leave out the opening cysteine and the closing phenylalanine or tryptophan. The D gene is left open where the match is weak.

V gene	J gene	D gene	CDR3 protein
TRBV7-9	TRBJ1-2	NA	ASSLDRAGSGYT
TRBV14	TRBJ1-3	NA	ASSPPSGNTIY
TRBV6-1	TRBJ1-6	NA	ASSEVPGLTSPLH
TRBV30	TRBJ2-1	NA	AWSGLAYNEQF
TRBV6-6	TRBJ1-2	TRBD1	ASRPGQNYGYT
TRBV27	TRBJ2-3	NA	ASRPPESRADTQY
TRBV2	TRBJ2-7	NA	ASGSASEQY
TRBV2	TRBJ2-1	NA	AGSPYTDSDNEQF
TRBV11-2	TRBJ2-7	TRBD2	ASSVGTSGGGSEQY
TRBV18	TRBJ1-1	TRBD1	ASSPDRVMNTEAF
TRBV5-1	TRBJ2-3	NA	ASSDSTDTQY
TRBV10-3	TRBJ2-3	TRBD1	AISEGQGAIVTDTQY
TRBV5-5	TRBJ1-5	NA	ASSWGLQNQPQH
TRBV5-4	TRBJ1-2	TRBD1	ASSFAGGADGYT
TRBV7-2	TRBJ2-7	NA	ASSLATAGGGEQY
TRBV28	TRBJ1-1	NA	ASRSLVLTEAF
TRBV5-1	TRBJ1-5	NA	ASSLGGTTQPQH
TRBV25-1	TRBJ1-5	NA	ASSDDARVCQPQH
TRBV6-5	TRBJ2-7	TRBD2	ASSQPSGRKYEQY
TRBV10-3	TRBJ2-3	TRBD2	AISGGSGGPSTDTQY
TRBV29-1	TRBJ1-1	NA	SVRPGEKAF
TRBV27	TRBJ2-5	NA	ASSLWAAETQY
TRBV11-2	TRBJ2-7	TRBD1	ASSRGTGQYEQY
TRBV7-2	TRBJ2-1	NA	ASSQTASSYNEQF
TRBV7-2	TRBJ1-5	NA	ASSFTSGVAQPQH
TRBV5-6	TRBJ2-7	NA	ASSLNSNGQY
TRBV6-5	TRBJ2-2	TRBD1	ASRRDRGRTGELF
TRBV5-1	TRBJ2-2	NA	ASSLVRPYTGELF
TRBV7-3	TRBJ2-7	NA	ASSNLFYEQY